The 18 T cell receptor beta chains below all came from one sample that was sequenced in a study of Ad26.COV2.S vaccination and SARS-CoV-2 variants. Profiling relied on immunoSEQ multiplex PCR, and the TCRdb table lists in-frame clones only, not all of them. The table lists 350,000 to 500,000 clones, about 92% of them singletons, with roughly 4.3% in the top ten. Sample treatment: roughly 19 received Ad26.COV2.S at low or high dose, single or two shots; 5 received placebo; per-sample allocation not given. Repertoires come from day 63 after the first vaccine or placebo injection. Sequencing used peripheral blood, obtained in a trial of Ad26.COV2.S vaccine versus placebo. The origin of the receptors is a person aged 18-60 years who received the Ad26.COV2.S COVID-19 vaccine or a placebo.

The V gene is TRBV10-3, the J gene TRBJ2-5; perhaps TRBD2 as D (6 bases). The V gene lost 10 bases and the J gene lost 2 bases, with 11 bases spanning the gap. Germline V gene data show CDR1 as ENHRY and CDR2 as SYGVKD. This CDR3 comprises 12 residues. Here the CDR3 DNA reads TGTGCCACGAGGAGGGAGCAAGAGACCCAGTACTTC. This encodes CATRREQETQYF.

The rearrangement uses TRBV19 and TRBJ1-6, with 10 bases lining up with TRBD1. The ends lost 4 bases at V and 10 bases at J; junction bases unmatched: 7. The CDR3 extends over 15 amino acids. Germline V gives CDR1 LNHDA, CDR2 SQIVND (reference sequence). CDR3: CASSTPGQGYSPLHF. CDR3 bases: TGTGCCAGTAGTACCCCGGGACAGGGGTACTCACCCCTCCACTTT.

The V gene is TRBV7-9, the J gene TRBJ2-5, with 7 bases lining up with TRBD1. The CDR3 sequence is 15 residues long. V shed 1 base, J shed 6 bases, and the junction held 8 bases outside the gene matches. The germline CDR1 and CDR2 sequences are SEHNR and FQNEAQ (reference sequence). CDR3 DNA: TGTGCCAGCAGCTTAGGACAGGGCGTGGGAAAGACCCAGTACTTC. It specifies CASSLGQGVGKTQYF.

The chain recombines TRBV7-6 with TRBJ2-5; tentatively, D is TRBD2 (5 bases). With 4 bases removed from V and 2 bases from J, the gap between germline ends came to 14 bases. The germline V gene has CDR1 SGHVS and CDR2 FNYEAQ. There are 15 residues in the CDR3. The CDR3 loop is CASSSPMEAQETQYF. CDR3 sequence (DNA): TGTGCCAGCAGCTCGCCGATGGAGGCTCAAGAGACCCAGTACTTC.

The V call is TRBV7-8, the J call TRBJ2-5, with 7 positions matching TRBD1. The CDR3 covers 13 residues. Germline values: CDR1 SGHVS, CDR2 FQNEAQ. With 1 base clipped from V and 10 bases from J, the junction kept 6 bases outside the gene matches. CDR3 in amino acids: CASSLGQGDFQYF. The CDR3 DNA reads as TGTGCCAGCAGCTTAGGACAGGGAGATTTCCAGTACTTC.

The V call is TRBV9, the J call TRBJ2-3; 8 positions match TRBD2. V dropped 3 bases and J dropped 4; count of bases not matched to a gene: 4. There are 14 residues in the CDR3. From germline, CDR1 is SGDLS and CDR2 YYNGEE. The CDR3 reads CASSGTSLPDTQYF. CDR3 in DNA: TGTGCCAGCAGCGGGACTAGCCTGCCAGATACGCAGTATTTT.

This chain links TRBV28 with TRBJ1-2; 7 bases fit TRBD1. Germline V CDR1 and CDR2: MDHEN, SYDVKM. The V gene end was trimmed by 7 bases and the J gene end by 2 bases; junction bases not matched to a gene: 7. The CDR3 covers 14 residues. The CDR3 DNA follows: TGTGCCAGCAACGAAGGGGACAGAAACTATGGCTACACCTTC. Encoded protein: CASNEGDRNYGYTF.

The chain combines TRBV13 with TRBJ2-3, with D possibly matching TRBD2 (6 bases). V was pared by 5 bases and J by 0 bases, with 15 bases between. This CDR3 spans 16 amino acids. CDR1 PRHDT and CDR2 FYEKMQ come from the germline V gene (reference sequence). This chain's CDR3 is CASSPPGLPSTDTQYF. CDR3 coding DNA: TGTGCCAGCAGCCCACCGGGACTTCCTAGCACAGATACGCAGTATTTT.

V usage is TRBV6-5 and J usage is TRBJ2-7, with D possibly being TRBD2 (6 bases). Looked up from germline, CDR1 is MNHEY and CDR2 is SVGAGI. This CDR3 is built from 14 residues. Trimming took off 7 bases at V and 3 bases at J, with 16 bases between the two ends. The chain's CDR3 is CASTPSRGDYEQYF. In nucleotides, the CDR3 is TGTGCCAGCACCCCTTCCCGCGGGGACTACGAGCAGTACTTC.

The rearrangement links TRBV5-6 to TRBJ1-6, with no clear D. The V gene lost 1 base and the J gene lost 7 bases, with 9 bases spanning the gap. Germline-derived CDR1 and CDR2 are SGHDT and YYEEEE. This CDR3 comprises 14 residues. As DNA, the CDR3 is TGTGCCAGCAGCTTGCCCGGGCCGAATTCACCCCTCCACTTT. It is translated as CASSLPGPNSPLHF.

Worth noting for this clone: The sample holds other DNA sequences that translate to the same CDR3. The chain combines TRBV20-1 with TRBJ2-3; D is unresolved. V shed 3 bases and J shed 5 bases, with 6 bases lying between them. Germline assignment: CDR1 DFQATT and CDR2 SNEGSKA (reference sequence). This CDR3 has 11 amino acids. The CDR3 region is CSASMGDTQYF. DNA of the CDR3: TGCAGTGCTAGTATGGGAGATACGCAGTATTTT.

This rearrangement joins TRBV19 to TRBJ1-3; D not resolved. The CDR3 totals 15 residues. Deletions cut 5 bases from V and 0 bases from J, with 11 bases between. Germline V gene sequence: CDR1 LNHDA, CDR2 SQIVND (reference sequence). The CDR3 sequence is CASSASSISGNTIYF. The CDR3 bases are TGTGCCAGTAGTGCCAGTTCGATCTCTGGAAACACCATATATTTT.

The CDR3 sequence: CSKSGTSGNTDTQYF. DNA of the CDR3: TGCAGCAAAAGCGGGACTAGCGGGAACACAGATACGCAGTATTTT. This chain connects TRBV29-1 to TRBJ2-3, with 13 nucleotides matching TRBD2. CDR1 and CDR2 from the germline V gene are SQVTM and ANQGSEA. The CDR3 spans 15 residues. J was trimmed by 2 bases and V by 8 bases; bases with no gene match: 7.

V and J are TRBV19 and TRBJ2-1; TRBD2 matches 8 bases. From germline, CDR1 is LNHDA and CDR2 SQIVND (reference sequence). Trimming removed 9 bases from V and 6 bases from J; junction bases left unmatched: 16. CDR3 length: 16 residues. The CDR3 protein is CASTIQRGLGGNEQFF. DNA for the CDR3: TGTGCCAGCACCATTCAGCGGGGACTAGGGGGCAATGAGCAGTTCTTC.

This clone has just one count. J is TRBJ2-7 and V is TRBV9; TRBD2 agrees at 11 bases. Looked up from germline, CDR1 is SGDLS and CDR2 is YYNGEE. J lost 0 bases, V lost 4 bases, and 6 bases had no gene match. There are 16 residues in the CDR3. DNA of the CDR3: TGTGCCAGCAGCCCGGGACTAGCGGAAGCCTCCTACGAGCAGTACTTC. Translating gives CASSPGLAEASYEQYF.

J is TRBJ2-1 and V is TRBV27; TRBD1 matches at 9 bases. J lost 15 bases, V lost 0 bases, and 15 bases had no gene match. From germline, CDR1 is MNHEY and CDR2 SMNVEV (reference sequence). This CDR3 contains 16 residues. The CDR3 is CASSLSDGGGQGRRFF. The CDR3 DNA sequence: TGTGCCAGCAGTTTATCCGACGGAGGGGGACAGGGAAGGCGGTTCTTC.

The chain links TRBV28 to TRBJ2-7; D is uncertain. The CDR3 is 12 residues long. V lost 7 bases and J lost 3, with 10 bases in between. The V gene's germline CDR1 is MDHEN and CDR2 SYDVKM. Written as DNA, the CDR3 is TGTGCCAGCAAGGGCGGCCTCTACGAGCAGTACTTC. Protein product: CASKGGLYEQYF.

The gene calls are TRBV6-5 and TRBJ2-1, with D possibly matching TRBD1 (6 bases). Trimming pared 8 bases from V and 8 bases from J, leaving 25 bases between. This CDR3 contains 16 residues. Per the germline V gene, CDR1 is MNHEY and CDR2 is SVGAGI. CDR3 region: CASGFADSPLWDEQFF. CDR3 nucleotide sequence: TGTGCCAGCGGTTTCGCGGACAGCCCCCTCTGGGATGAGCAGTTCTTC.